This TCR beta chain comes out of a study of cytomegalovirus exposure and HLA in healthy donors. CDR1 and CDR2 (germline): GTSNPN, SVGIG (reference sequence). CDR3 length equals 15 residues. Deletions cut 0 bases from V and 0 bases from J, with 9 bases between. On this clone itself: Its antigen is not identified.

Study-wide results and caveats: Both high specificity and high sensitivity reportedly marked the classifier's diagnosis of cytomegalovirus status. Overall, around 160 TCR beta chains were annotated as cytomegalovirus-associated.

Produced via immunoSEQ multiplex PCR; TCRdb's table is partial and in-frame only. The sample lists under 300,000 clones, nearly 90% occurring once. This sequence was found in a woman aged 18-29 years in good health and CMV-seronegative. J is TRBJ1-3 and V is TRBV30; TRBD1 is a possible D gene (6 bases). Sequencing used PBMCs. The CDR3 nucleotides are TGTGCCTGGAGTGTAAGGACAGCCTCTGGAAACACCATATATTTT. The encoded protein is CAWSVRTASGNTIYF. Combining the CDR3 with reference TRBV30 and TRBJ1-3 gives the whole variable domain SQTIHQWPATLVQPVGSPLSLECTVEGTSNPNLYWYRQAAGRGLQLLFYSVGIGQISSEVPQNLSASRPQDRQFILSSKKLLLSDSGFYLCAWSVRTASGNTIYFGEGSWLTVV.